Below are 14 T cell receptor beta chains sequenced from a single sample in a study of blood T cell repertoires in COVID-19. The repertoire was sequenced with immunoSEQ multiplex PCR; TCRdb's copy has only in-frame clones and lacks some. The sample consists of approximately 120,000 clones, 86% of them appearing once. Sequenced material: peripheral blood. These receptor sequences come from a human donor in a cohort sampled during active COVID-19.

The genes are TRBV5-8 and TRBJ2-6; possible D gene TRBD1, 6 bases. V shed 4 bases and J shed 2 bases, with 10 bases lying between them. The CDR3 spans 15 residues. Germline assignment: CDR1 SGHTS and CDR2 YDEGEE. In DNA, the CDR3 is TGTGCCAGCAGCACCGAGGGGGCTGGGGCCAACGTCCTGACTTTC. Amino acids: CASSTEGAGANVLTF.

The chain has TRBV21-1 and TRBJ1-2; the tabulated D call, TRBD1, remains unverified against the DNA. TRBV21-1 is tagged as a pseudogene. The CDR3 loop spans 16 amino acids. CDR3 sequence: CASSKRGQAADYGYTF. The CDR3 nucleotides are TGTGCCAGCAGCAAAAGGGGACAGGCAGCGGACTATGGCTACACCTTC.

There are a few counts of this clone. The rearrangement links TRBV3-1 (or the pseudogene TRBV3-2) to TRBJ2-5; 9 bases agree with TRBD1. CDR1 is LGHDT and CDR2 is YNNKEL in the germline V gene (reference sequence). Trimming at V came to 1 base and at J to 4 bases, leaving 4 bases not matched to a gene. The CDR3 has 15 residues. The CDR3 DNA is TGTGCCAGCAGCCAAGGGACAGGGGTAATAGAGACCCAGTACTTC. This codes for CASSQGTGVIETQYF.

The genes are TRBV9 and TRBJ2-3; 10 bases align to TRBD1. Germline CDR1 and CDR2: SGDLS and YYNGEE. The V and J ends lost 2 bases and 3 bases, in that order; junction bases with no gene match: 6. CDR3 size: 16 residues. For the CDR3, the DNA is TGTGCCAGCAGCGTTGGGACAGGGGTTAGGACAGATACGCAGTATTTT. It is translated as CASSVGTGVRTDTQYF.

The table lists this clone with a few counts. The chain employs TRBV6-5 and TRBJ1-2; D might be TRBD1 (5 bases). The CDR3 covers 16 residues. The V end lost 4 bases, the J end lost 8 bases, and 23 bases lay between the germline ends. Germline V gene lookup returns CDR1 MNHEY and CDR2 SVGAGI. CDR3 in amino acids: CASSFSSTGGRKGYTF. In DNA form, the CDR3 reads TGTGCCAGCAGTTTTTCAAGCACCGGGGGTCGAAAGGGCTACACCTTC.

V and J are TRBV12-5 and TRBJ2-1; 9 nucleotides agree with TRBD2. Looked up from germline, CDR1 is LGHNT and CDR2 is FRNRAP. The CDR3 consists of 15 residues. V gave up 3 bases and J gave up 10 bases; unmatched junction bases: 10. The CDR3 here is CASGFASGTPYEQFF. The CDR3 DNA reads as TGTGCTAGTGGTTTCGCTAGCGGGACGCCTTACGAGCAGTTCTTC.

The chain couples TRBV6-1 to TRBJ1-2; D may be TRBD1 (5 bases). The CDR3 contains 14 residues. The V and J ends lost 2 bases and 3 bases respectively, with 10 bases between them. Germline assignment: CDR1 MNHNS and CDR2 SASEGT. In nucleotides, the CDR3 is TGTGCCAGCAGTGAACAGGGTGCGGACTATGGCTACACCTTC. This translates into CASSEQGADYGYTF.

The V call is TRBV13, the J call TRBJ2-5; 8 positions agree with TRBD1. V lost 5 bases, J lost 4 bases, and 6 bases stayed unmatched. CDR3 size: 14 residues. The V gene's germline CDR1 is PRHDT and CDR2 FYEKMQ (reference sequence). The CDR3 is CASSDRTGLETQYF. The CDR3 coding sequence is TGTGCCAGCAGCGACCGGACAGGGTTAGAGACCCAGTACTTC.

The V call is TRBV5-6, the J call TRBJ2-5; unclear D gene. The CDR3 length is 15 residues. The germline gives CDR1 SGHDT, CDR2 YYEEEE. The germline V and J ends were trimmed by 0 bases and 1 base, with 10 bases remaining between them. The CDR3 DNA is TGTGCCAGCAGCTTGGAGTATTTGGCCCAAGAGACCCAGTACTTC. It is translated as CASSLEYLAQETQYF.

The chain combines TRBV5-4 with TRBJ2-1, with 8 nucleotides matching TRBD1. This CDR3 is 12 amino acids long. Germline CDR1 reads SGHNT; CDR2 reads YYREEE (reference sequence). V was pared by 7 bases and J by 9 bases, with 6 bases of the junction left unmatched. CDR3 residues: CASEQGVGEQFF. The CDR3 DNA sequence: TGTGCCAGCGAACAGGGGGTCGGTGAGCAGTTCTTC.

This sequence joins TRBV18 and TRBJ2-7; TRBD1 aligns across 7 bases. The CDR3 loop spans 14 amino acids. With V trimmed by 3 bases and J by 0 bases, 2 bases remained unmatched. Germline V gene lookup returns CDR1 KGHSH and CDR2 LQKENI. The CDR3 coding sequence is TGTGCCAGCTCACCCAGGACAGGCTCCTACGAGCAGTACTTC. Translated: CASSPRTGSYEQYF.

The CDR3 nucleotides are TGTGCCACCCTAGGCGGGACAGTCAACTATGGCTACACCTTC. Its protein product is CATLGGTVNYGYTF. The rearrangement links TRBV6-5 to TRBJ1-2, with 7 bases that match TRBD1. The CDR3 is 14 residues long. Germline V gives CDR1 MNHEY, CDR2 SVGAGI. V lost 10 bases, J lost 2 bases, and 10 bases stayed unmatched.

The genes are TRBV4-3 and TRBJ2-1; 8 bases are a match to TRBD2. Trimming took 0 bases from V and 5 from J; bases not matched to a gene: 6. Germline V gene data show CDR1 as LGHNA and CDR2 as YSLEER. This CDR3 comprises 16 residues. CDR3 in DNA: TGCGCCAGCAGCCAAGATAGACATAGCGGGAACAATGAGCAGTTCTTC. This gives the protein CASSQDRHSGNNEQFF.

This sequence joins TRBV6-5 and TRBJ1-5; possibly TRBD1 for D (6 bases). The CDR3 is 15 residues long. Germline CDR1 reads MNHEY; CDR2 reads SVGAGI. V gave up 7 bases and J gave up 3 bases, with 16 bases separating them. CDR3 sequence reads: CASTRGGLLNQPQHF. The CDR3 DNA reads TGTGCCAGCACCCGCGGGGGGCTGCTCAATCAGCCCCAGCATTTT.